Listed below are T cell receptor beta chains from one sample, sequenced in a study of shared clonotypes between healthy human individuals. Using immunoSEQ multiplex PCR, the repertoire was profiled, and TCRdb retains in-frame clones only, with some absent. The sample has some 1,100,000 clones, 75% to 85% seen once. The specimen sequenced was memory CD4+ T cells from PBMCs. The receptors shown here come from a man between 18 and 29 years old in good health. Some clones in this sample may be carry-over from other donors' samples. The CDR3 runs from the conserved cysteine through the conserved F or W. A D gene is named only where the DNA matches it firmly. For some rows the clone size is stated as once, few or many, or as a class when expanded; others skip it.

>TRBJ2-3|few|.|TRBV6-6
TGTGCCAGCGGCCCCCGGGGCACAGATACGCAGTATTTT
CASGPRGTDTQYF
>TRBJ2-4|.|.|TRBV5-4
TGTGCCAGCAGCTCTGGAGGGAGGATGGGACCAGCCTTC
CASSSGGRMGPAF
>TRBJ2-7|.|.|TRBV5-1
TGCGCCAGCAGCTTAAGGCCAGCGGGTATATCCTACGAGCAGTACTTC
CASSLRPAGISYEQYF
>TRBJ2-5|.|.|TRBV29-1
TGCAGCGTTGATTTACCCCAAGAGACCCAGTACTTC
CSVDLPQETQYF
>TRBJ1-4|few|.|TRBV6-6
TGTGCCAGCATGGGGATTGGGGAAAAACTGTTTTTT
CASMGIGEKLFF
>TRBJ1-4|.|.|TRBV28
TGTGCCAGCAGTTTCGGGACGGATAATGAAAAACTGTTTTTT
CASSFGTDNEKLFF
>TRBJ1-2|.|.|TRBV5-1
TGCGCCAGCAGCCAAAGGTATGGGCGCGGGTATGGCTACACCTTC
CASSQRYGRGYGYTF
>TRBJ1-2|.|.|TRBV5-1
TGCGCCAGCAGCCCCAAAAACCACAGGGTACGCCACTATGGCTACACCTTC
CASSPKNHRVRHYGYTF
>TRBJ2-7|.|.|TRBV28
TGTGCCAGCAGTTTAGCCGGGAGAGAGCAGTACTTC
CASSLAGREQYF
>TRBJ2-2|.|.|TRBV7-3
TGTGCCAGCAGCTTAGGTGGGGCGGGGCGTACCAACACCGGGGAGCTGTTTTTT
CASSLGGAGRTNTGELFF
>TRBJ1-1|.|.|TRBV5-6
TGTGCCAGCAGCTTAACCCGGGCCCTTGAAGCTTTCTTT
CASSLTRALEAFF
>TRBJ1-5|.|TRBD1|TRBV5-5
TGTGCCATAGAGAGACAGGGTGATCAGCCCCAGCATTTT
CAIERQGDQPQHF
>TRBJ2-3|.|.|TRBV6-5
TGTGCCAGCAGGGGCCAAGTACCCCGAACAGATACGCAGTATTTT
CASRGQVPRTDTQYF
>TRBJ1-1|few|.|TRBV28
TGTGCCAGCAGCCCCACCTTCTCCAAGGGTACTGAAGCTTTCTTT
CASSPTFSKGTEAFF
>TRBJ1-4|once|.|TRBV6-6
TGTGCCAGCAGTGATACAGGGTCAAGAGAAAAACTGTTTTTT
CASSDTGSREKLFF
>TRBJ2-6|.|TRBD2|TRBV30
TGTGCCTGGCGGGTAGCGGGAGGGGGGCGGTCTGGGGCCAACGTCCTGACTTTC
CAWRVAGGGRSGANVLTF
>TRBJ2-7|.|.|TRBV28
TGTGCCAGCAGGCCCCCCGTTGGGTACGAGCAGTACTTC
CASRPPVGYEQYF
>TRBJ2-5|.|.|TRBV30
TGTGCCTGGAGAGGGGAACAGACCCAGTACTTC
CAWRGEQTQYF
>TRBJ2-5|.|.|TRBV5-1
TGCGCCAGCAGCTTGGATGAGGAGACCCAGTACTTC
CASSLDEETQYF
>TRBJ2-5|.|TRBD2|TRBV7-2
TGTGCCAGCAGCTTAGGATGGCTAGCGGGAGGGCGCGGTGAGACCCAGTACTTC
CASSLGWLAGGRGETQYF
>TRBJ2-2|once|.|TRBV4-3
TGCGCCAGCAGCCAAGATCCCTCGACAGCCGGGGAGCTGTTTTTT
CASSQDPSTAGELFF
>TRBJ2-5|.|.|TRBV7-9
TGTGCCACCTACACAGGGATGGGGCAGTACTTC
CATYTGMGQYF
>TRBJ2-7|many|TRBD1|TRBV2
TGTGCCAGCGGACGGACAGGCTACGAGCAGTACTTC
CASGRTGYEQYF
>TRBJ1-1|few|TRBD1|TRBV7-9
TGTGCCAGCAGCATACAGGGGGTAGGCACTGAAGCTTTCTTT
CASSIQGVGTEAFF
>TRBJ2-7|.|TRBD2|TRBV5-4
TGTGCCAGCAGCCCCAGTGCCAGCGGGGTCGACGAGCAGTACTTC
CASSPSASGVDEQYF
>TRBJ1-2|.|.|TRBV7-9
TGTGCCAGCAGCTTTGGGGACCGCGGGTATGGCTACACCTTC
CASSFGDRGYGYTF
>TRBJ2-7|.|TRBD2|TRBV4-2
TGTGCCAGCAGCCAAAAAGCTAGCGGGAGACGCACGCCCTACGAGCAGTACTTC
CASSQKASGRRTPYEQYF
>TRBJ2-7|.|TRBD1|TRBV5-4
TGTGCCAGCAGCTTGGGGCAGGGGGCCTACGAGCAGTACTTC
CASSLGQGAYEQYF
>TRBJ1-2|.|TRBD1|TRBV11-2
TGTGCCAGCAGCCTTCTGGGGACAGCGATTAACTATGGCTACACCTTC
CASSLLGTAINYGYTF
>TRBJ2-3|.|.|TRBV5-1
TGCGCCAGCCTATCTCCCCCCGCAGATACGCAGTATTTT
CASLSPPADTQYF
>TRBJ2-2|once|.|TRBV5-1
TGCGCCAGCCAGCCGCCCCATCCGGGCACCGGGGAGCTGTTTTTT
CASQPPHPGTGELFF
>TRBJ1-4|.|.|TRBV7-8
TGTGCCAGCAGCCCTCTTTCGGGCAGGGCTAATGAAAAACTGTTTTTT
CASSPLSGRANEKLFF
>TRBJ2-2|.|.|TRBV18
TGTGCCAGCTCACCAGCATTGGACACCGGGGAGCTGTTTTTT
CASSPALDTGELFF
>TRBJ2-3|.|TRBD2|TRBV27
TGTGCCAGCAGTTTTCTGGCTAGCGGGAGGGCAGAGTCGGATACGCAGTATTTT
CASSFLASGRAESDTQYF
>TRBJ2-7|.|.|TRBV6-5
TGTGCCAGCAGGTCCTCGGGACTCTCAGTCCACGAGCAGTACTTC
CASRSSGLSVHEQYF
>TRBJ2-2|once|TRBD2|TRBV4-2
TGTGCCAGCAGCCTGGGACTAGCGGGAGTCGGGGAGCTGTTTTTT
CASSLGLAGVGELFF
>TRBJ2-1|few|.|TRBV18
TGTGCCAGCTCACCGAAACCAGAGACACGGGACAATGAGCAGTTCTTC
CASSPKPETRDNEQFF
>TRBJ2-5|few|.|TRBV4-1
TGCGCCAGCAGCCAAACCCAGGGTGACCAAGAGACCCAGTACTTC
CASSQTQGDQETQYF
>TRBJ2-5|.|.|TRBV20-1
TGCAGTGGTGAAATCCAAGGGACCCAGTACTTC
CSGEIQGTQYF
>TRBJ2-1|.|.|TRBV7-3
TGTGCCAGCAGCTCGGACTTTTCTGAGCAGTTCTTC
CASSSDFSEQFF
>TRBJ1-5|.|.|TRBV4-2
TGTGCCAGCAGCCAAGATAGAGGGGAAGGTCAGCCCCAGCATTTT
CASSQDRGEGQPQHF
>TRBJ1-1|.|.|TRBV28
TGTGCCAGCAGGCACGGGGCTGAAGCTTTCTTT
CASRHGAEAFF
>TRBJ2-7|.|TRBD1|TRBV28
TGTGCCAGCAGTTCTCCGGGACAGGGATCCTACGAGCAGTACTTC
CASSSPGQGSYEQYF
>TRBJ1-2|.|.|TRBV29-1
TGCAGCGTACCCCGCGGAGGGGCCTATGGCTACACCTTC
CSVPRGGAYGYTF
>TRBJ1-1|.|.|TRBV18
TGTGCCAGCTCACCACGTGGGAACACTGAAGCTTTCTTT
CASSPRGNTEAFF
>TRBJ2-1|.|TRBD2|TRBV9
TGTGCCAGCAGCGTAGGAGGACTAGCGGGAAACAATGAGCAGTTCTTC
CASSVGGLAGNNEQFF
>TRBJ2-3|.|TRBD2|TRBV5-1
TGCGCCAGCAGCTTGTTGGCTAGCGGGGCGGATACGCAGTATTTT
CASSLLASGADTQYF
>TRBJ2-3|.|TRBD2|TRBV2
TGTGCCAGCAGTCCTCTTAGCGGGAGGGGCACAGATACGCAGTATTTT
CASSPLSGRGTDTQYF
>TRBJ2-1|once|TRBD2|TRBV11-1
TGTGCCAGCAGCCCGCGACTAGCGGGAGGGGACAATGAGCAGTTCTTC
CASSPRLAGGDNEQFF
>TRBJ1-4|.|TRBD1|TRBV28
TGTGCCAGCAGCACAAGACAGGGAGGAGAAAAACTGTTTTTT
CASSTRQGGEKLFF
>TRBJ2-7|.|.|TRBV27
TGTGCCAGCAGTTTTCGCAGAGACTACGAGCAGTACTTC
CASSFRRDYEQYF
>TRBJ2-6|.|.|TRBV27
TGTGCCAGCAGTTCACGCGGTGGGGCCAACGTCCTGACTTTC
CASSSRGGANVLTF
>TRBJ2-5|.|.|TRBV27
TGTGCCAGCAGTTTATCCGGGAGAAGGGAGACCCAGTACTTC
CASSLSGRRETQYF
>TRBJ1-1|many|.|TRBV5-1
TGCGCCAGCAGCTACGACGGGGGAACGTCGGGGACTGAAGCTTTCTTT
CASSYDGGTSGTEAFF
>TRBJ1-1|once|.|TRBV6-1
TGTGCCAGCCCAAGCGAGGCCAGCCAGCGAGCTTTCTTT
CASPSEASQRAFF
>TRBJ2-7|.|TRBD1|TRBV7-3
TGTGCCAGCAGTCCAGGACAGGGGGACTCCTACGAGCAGTACTTC
CASSPGQGDSYEQYF
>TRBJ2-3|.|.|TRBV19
TGTGCCACCAAGTTAGAGGATACGCAGTATTTT
CATKLEDTQYF
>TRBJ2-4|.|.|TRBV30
TGTGCCTGGAGCTTGTCGGCCAAAAACATTCAGTACTTC
CAWSLSAKNIQYF
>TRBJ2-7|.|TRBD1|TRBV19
TGTGCCAGTAGTATCGAACAGGGGTGGAACTACGAGCAGTACTTC
CASSIEQGWNYEQYF